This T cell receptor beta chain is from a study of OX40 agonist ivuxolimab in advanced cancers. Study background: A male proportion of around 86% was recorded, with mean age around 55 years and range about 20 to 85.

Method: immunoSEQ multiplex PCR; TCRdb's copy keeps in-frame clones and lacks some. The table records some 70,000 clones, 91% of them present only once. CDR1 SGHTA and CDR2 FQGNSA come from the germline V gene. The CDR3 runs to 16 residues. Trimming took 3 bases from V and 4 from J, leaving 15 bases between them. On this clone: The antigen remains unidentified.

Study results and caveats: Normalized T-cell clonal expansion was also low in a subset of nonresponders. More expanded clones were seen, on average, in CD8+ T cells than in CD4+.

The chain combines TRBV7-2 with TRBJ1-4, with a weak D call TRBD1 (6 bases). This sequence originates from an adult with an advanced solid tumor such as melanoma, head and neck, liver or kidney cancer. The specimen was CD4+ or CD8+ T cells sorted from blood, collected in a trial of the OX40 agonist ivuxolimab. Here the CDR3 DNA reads TGTGCCAGCAGCTTTATGGGAGGGGGGATTAATGAAAAACTGTTTTTT. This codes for CASSFMGGGINEKLFF.